What follows are 4 T cell receptor beta chains derived from one specimen sequenced in a study of blood T cell repertoires in COVID-19. Some clones are missing from TCRdb's copy, which holds only in-frame ones; the method was immunoSEQ multiplex PCR. Among 70,000 or so clones listed, 60% to 80% were seen once. Sequencing input: peripheral blood. These receptors were taken from a human donor in a cohort sampled during active COVID-19.

The chain couples TRBV9 to TRBJ1-4, with D perhaps TRBD1 (6 bases). CDR1 SGDLS and CDR2 YYNGEE come from the germline V gene. V lost 3 bases and J 3 bases, leaving 9 bases between the germline ends. The CDR3 covers 14 residues. CDR3 in DNA: TGTGCCAGCAGCGAACAGGGCCCTAATGAAAAACTGTTTTTT. Residues: CASSEQGPNEKLFF.

V is TRBV5-1 and J is TRBJ1-5, with D perhaps matching TRBD1 (5 bases). Looked up from germline, CDR1 is SGHRS and CDR2 is YFSETQ. This CDR3 is built from 15 residues. V was trimmed by 1 base and J by 5 bases, leaving 13 bases between them. The CDR3 DNA reads as TGCGCCAGCAGCTTGTGGGGGGAAGAGGATCAGCCCCAGCATTTT. It is translated as CASSLWGEEDQPQHF.

This clone occurred a few times. The chain joins TRBV27 to TRBJ2-1; 10 bases are a match to TRBD2. Germline V gives CDR1 MNHEY, CDR2 SMNVEV (reference sequence). CDR3 length: 15 amino acids. V lost 7 bases and J lost 2; bases outside the gene matches: 5. CDR3 residues: CASTLSGGPYNEQFF. CDR3 nucleotides: TGTGCCAGCACCCTTAGCGGGGGGCCCTACAATGAGCAGTTCTTC.

This sequence joins TRBV7-8 and TRBJ1-4, with TRBD1 matching 9 bases. CDR3 size: 20 residues. V lost 0 bases to trimming and J lost 4 bases; unmatched junction nucleotides: 15. The V gene's germline CDR1 is SGHVS and CDR2 FQNEAQ. This CDR3 reads CASSLAGGTGPLSINEKLFF. The CDR3 bases are TGTGCCAGCAGCTTAGCCGGTGGGACAGGGCCTCTTTCTATTAATGAAAAACTGTTTTTT.